What follows are 26 T cell receptor beta chains derived from one specimen sequenced in a study of shared clonotypes between healthy human individuals (TCRdb year 2020). Library creation used the immunoSEQ multiplex PCR assay. TCRdb limited this immuneACCESS table to in-frame rearrangements with V and J called. A share of clones is missing; checked studies link under half to unresolved V genes, and the rest is unexplained. Counted in this sample were about 980,000 clones; 60% to 85% of them appeared once. Approximately 1.5% of the sample lies in the top ten. The sequenced sample consisted of memory CD4+ T cells sorted from blood. The sample's cell subset or site label is to be understood as: CD45RA-negative fraction. All receptors derive from a man between 18 and 35 years old in good health.

J is TRBJ2-7 and V is TRBV6-1; D assignment may be TRBD1 or TRBD2 (5 bases each). V lost 7 bases, J lost 3 bases, and 13 bases lay in between. From germline, CDR1 is MNHNS and CDR2 SASEGT. This CDR3 spans 13 amino acids. The CDR3 DNA reads as TGTGCCAGCAATCGGGACGTCCTCTACGAGCAGTACTTC. Translating it yields CASNRDVLYEQYF.

This clone appeared many times. This rearrangement joins TRBV7-9 to TRBJ1-2; D is uncertain. V lost 1 base to trimming and J lost 6 bases, with 15 bases between them. CDR3 length: 15 residues. CDR1 and CDR2 from the germline V gene are SEHNR and FQNEAQ (reference sequence). The CDR3 sequence: CASSLETVLGNGYTF. The CDR3 DNA is TGTGCCAGCAGCTTAGAAACAGTCCTAGGGAATGGCTACACCTTC.

The chain employs TRBV23-1 and TRBJ2-7; no clear D gene. TRBV23-1 qualifies as an ORF whose function is uncertain. The CDR3 has 15 amino acids. V was shortened by 0 bases and J by 4 bases, with 13 bases between the two germline ends. CDR3 sequence reads: CASSQSTPTGYEQYF. CDR3 nucleotide sequence: TGCGCCAGCAGTCAATCGACCCCAACCGGATACGAGCAGTACTTC.

The table lists this clone with a few counts. This chain joins TRBV4-2 and TRBJ1-2, with a weak D call TRBD1 (5 bases). This CDR3 contains 11 residues. Germline V gene data show CDR1 as LGHNA and CDR2 as YNFKEQ. Trimming left V 3 bases short and J 8 bases short, with 7 bases between. The CDR3 DNA follows: TGTGCCAGCAGCCATGGGGACGGCTACACCTTC. Its protein is CASSHGDGYTF.

The chain combines TRBV27 with TRBJ2-3, with D perhaps given as TRBD1 or TRBD2 (7 bases each). V lost 5 bases, J lost 7 bases, and 13 bases lay in between. CDR1 and CDR2 (germline): MNHEY, SMNVEV (reference sequence). The CDR3 has 13 amino acids. The CDR3 is CASSPQGGYTQYF. In nucleotides, the CDR3 is TGTGCCAGCAGTCCGCAGGGGGGGTATACGCAGTATTTT.

For this clone: The same CDR3 can be traced to other DNA sequences in this sample. The chain couples TRBV30 to TRBJ1-4, with D unclear. V gave up 1 base and J gave up 8 bases, with 5 bases separating them. The CDR3 sequence is 11 residues long. Per germline, CDR1 GTSNPN and CDR2 SVGIG (reference sequence). The CDR3: CAWSGGEKLFF. CDR3 DNA: TGTGCCTGGAGTGGGGGAGAAAAACTGTTTTTT.

This rearrangement joins TRBV30 to TRBJ1-3, with TRBD1 as a possible D gene (5 bases). V was trimmed by 6 bases and J by 0 bases, leaving 12 bases between them. Germline V gives CDR1 GTSNPN, CDR2 SVGIG (reference sequence). The CDR3 length is 14 residues. The CDR3 is CACLGEASGNTIYF. DNA of the CDR3: TGTGCCTGTTTGGGGGAGGCCTCTGGAAACACCATATATTTT.

This sequence joins TRBV18 and TRBJ1-2, with D unresolved. Looked up from germline, CDR1 is KGHSH and CDR2 is LQKENI. The CDR3 loop spans 15 amino acids. The V and J ends lost 0 bases and 2 bases respectively, with 10 bases between them. CDR3 bases: TGTGCCAGCTCACCACCCTCGGTAACCAACTATGGCTACACCTTC. It encodes CASSPPSVTNYGYTF.

The chain carries TRBV28 and TRBJ1-5; D call uncertain. Deletions cut 7 bases from V and 0 bases from J, with 19 bases between. Per the germline V gene, CDR1 is MDHEN and CDR2 is SYDVKM. The CDR3 spans 17 residues. CDR3 sequence: CASTIGSESYSNQPQHF. CDR3 nucleotides: TGTGCCAGCACCATTGGGTCGGAAAGTTATAGCAATCAGCCCCAGCATTTT. Full variable domain (remainder filled in from reference TRBV28 and TRBJ1-5): DVKVTQSSRYLVKRTGEKVFLECVQDMDHENMFWYRQDPGLGLRLIYFSYDVKMKEKGDIPEGYSVSREKKERFSLILESASTNQTSMYLCASTIGSESYSNQPQHFGDGTRLSIL.

The chain carries TRBV14 and TRBJ1-3; D unclear. V lost 4 bases and J 3 bases, leaving 10 bases between the germline ends. CDR1 and CDR2 (germline): SGHDN, FVKESK. The CDR3 is 14 residues long. CDR3 sequence: CASSPVLDGNTIYF. As DNA, the CDR3 is TGTGCCAGCAGCCCCGTGCTTGATGGAAACACCATATATTTT.

This clone was recorded once. The CDR3 here is CASSHPLRGGDTGELFF. CDR3 nucleotide sequence: TGCGCCAGCAGCCACCCCCTTCGTGGGGGAGACACCGGGGAGCTGTTTTTT. The chain joins TRBV4-3 to TRBJ2-2; D may be TRBD1 or TRBD2 (5 bases each). The germline V gene has CDR1 LGHNA and CDR2 YSLEER. This CDR3 spans 17 amino acids. With 3 bases removed from V and 3 bases from J, the gap between germline ends came to 17 bases.

Remarks on this clone: At the DNA level, this CDR3 is encoded by other sequences in the same sample as well. The rearrangement uses TRBV7-9 and TRBJ1-2; TRBD1 matches at 11 bases. V lost 5 bases, J lost 3 bases, and 2 bases stayed unmatched. The CDR3 extends over 14 amino acids. The germline V gene has CDR1 SEHNR and CDR2 FQNEAQ (reference sequence). As DNA, the CDR3 is TGTGCCAGCAGCCTGGGACAGGGGGACTATGGCTACACCTTC. This codes for CASSLGQGDYGYTF. The complete variable domain, with remaining parts taken from reference TRBV7-9 and TRBJ1-2, reads DTGVSQNPRHKITKRGQNVTFRCDPISEHNRLYWYRQTLGQGPEFLTYFQNEAQLEKSRLLSDRFSAERPKGSFSTLEIQRTEQGDSAMYLCASSLGQGDYGYTFGSGTRLTVV.

This clone was seen a single time. The chain combines TRBV18 with TRBJ2-7, with D perhaps TRBD2 (5 bases). This CDR3 has 13 residues. Trimming cost V 4 bases and J 6 bases, with 13 bases left between them. Germline loops: CDR1 KGHSH, CDR2 LQKENI. The CDR3 region is CASSLDYRAEQYF. CDR3 nucleotide sequence: TGTGCCAGCTCACTTGACTACCGCGCCGAGCAGTACTTC.

The table lists this clone with a count of one. This CDR3 reads CASSSSGQAYGYTF. The CDR3 DNA reads as TGTGCCAGCAGTTCCTCTGGACAAGCCTATGGCTACACCTTC. The rearrangement uses TRBV6-6 and TRBJ1-2; D might be TRBD1 (5 bases). This CDR3 spans 14 amino acids. The germline V gene encodes CDR1 MNHNY and CDR2 SVGAGI (reference sequence). V was trimmed by 4 bases and J by 4 bases, leaving 13 bases between them.

This clone was detected only once. This sequence joins TRBV7-2 and TRBJ2-3; 7 positions match TRBD1. Germline V gives CDR1 SGHTA, CDR2 FQGNSA. The CDR3 is 16 residues long. The J segment lost 7 bases and the V segment lost 0 bases, leaving 10 bases of the junction unmatched. The CDR3 coding sequence is TGTGCCAGCAGCTTAGCGGGGACAGTCGGTACAAATACGCAGTATTTT. This translates into CASSLAGTVGTNTQYF.

The chain links TRBV5-1 to TRBJ2-7, with D possibly called TRBD1 or TRBD2 (5 bases each). Deletions cut 3 bases from V and 5 bases from J, with 18 bases between. The germline V gene has CDR1 SGHRS and CDR2 YFSETQ. The CDR3 has 15 amino acids. Here the CDR3 DNA reads TGCGCCAGCAGCTGGGGGTCAGGCCCCTCTGACGAGCAGTACTTC. It is translated as CASSWGSGPSDEQYF. Full variable domain (missing parts from reference TRBV5-1 and TRBJ2-7): KAGVTQTPRYLIKTRGQQVTLSCSPISGHRSVSWYQQTPGQGLQFLFEYFSETQRNKGNFPGRFSGRQFSNSRSEMNVSTLELGDSALYLCASSWGSGPSDEQYFGPGTRLTVT.

This chain links TRBV10-3 with TRBJ2-1; 10 nucleotides match TRBD2. The CDR3 loop spans 17 amino acids. Germline CDR1 ENHRY, CDR2 SYGVKD. V shed 5 bases and J 7 bases; nucleotides not matched to a gene: 14. CDR3 DNA: TGTGCCATCAGTTCCGTCGGAGCGGGAGGGGTCGATAATGAGCAGTTCTTC. It codes for CAISSVGAGGVDNEQFF.

The rearrangement links TRBV6-5 to TRBJ1-2; 7 bases map to TRBD1. V was pared by 2 bases and J by 5 bases, with 5 bases of the junction left unmatched. CDR1 is MNHEY and CDR2 is SVGAGI in the germline V gene. CDR3 length: 14 residues. CDR3 in amino acids: CASSYEDRWYGYTF. The CDR3 coding sequence is TGTGCCAGCAGTTACGAGGACAGGTGGTATGGCTACACCTTC.

This clone was seen only once. The rearrangement uses TRBV21-1 and TRBJ1-5; the table's D gene call, TRBD1, was not cross checked with the DNA. TRBV21-1 is a pseudogene segment. This CDR3 contains 17 residues. This CDR3 is CASSAPGGTVSNQPQHF. The CDR3, as DNA: TGTGCCAGCAGCGCCCCCGGAGGGACAGTAAGCAATCAGCCCCAGCATTTT.

J is TRBJ2-1 and V is TRBV9, with D possibly TRBD1 on 6 matching bases. Between the trimmed V and J ends, which lost 3 bases and 10 bases, there was a span of 17 bases. Germline V lookup: CDR1 SGDLS, CDR2 YYNGEE. The CDR3 extends over 14 amino acids. This CDR3 is CASSAQGNLAEQFF. Written as DNA, the CDR3 is TGTGCCAGCAGCGCGCAGGGGAACCTCGCGGAGCAGTTCTTC.

The chain has TRBV7-2 and TRBJ2-2; 9 positions match TRBD1. Germline V lookup: CDR1 SGHTA, CDR2 FQGNSA. After removal of 3 bases from V and 4 bases from J, the junction contained 0 bases not matched to a gene. There are 14 residues in the CDR3. This CDR3 is CASSLTGGTGELFF. The CDR3 DNA reads TGTGCCAGCAGCTTGACAGGGGGCACCGGGGAGCTGTTTTTT. The entire variable domain, with the rest obtained from reference TRBV7-2 and TRBJ2-2, is as follows: GAGVSQSPSNKVTEKGKDVELRCDPISGHTALYWYRQSLGQGLEFLIYFQGNSAPDKSGLPSDRFSAERTGGSVSTLTIQRTQQEDSAVYLCASSLTGGTGELFFGEGSRLTVL.

The chain is built from TRBV7-2 and TRBJ2-2, with TRBD2 identical over 10 bases. V lost 5 bases and J lost 7; bases outside the gene matches: 7. The CDR3 contains 15 residues. CDR1 is SGHTA and CDR2 is FQGNSA in the germline V gene. Here the CDR3 DNA reads TGTGCCAGCAGCGTTAGCGGGGGGTTGGGCGGGGAGCTGTTTTTT. Protein sequence: CASSVSGGLGGELFF.

This clone was seen once. Other DNA sequences in the sample encode the same CDR3. V gene TRBV7-2 combines with J gene TRBJ2-7; D is perhaps TRBD2 (5 bases). V lost 5 bases to trimming and J lost 3 bases, with 5 bases between them. CDR3 length: 11 residues. CDR1 is SGHTA, CDR2 FQGNSA, per germline. Here the CDR3 reads CASSRGYEQYF. The CDR3 nucleotides are TGTGCCAGCAGCCGGGGCTACGAGCAGTACTTC.

The chain uses TRBV18 and TRBJ2-5; 10 bases fit TRBD1. CDR1 and CDR2 from the germline V gene are KGHSH and LQKENI. CDR3 length: 14 amino acids. Trimming took 2 bases from V and 12 from J; bases not matched to a gene: 9. The CDR3 sequence is CASSPGTGENRKYF. CDR3 coding DNA: TGTGCCAGCTCACCAGGGACAGGGGAGAATCGGAAGTACTTC.

This clone was seen a single time. The rearrangement joins TRBV7-2 to TRBJ2-5, with 9 positions matching TRBD2. The CDR3 extends over 15 amino acids. The germline gives CDR1 SGHTA, CDR2 FQGNSA. V shed 5 bases, J shed 1 base, and the junction held 5 bases outside the gene matches. The CDR3, as DNA: TGTGCCAGCAGCCCCCGACTAGCGGCCCAAGAGACCCAGTACTTC. Its protein is CASSPRLAAQETQYF.

In the case of this clone: This sample includes further DNA sequences coding for the same CDR3. This chain links TRBV5-4 with TRBJ2-7; 10 nucleotides agree with TRBD1. The ends lost 3 bases at V and 4 bases at J; junction bases unmatched: 4. The CDR3 has 14 residues. The germline gives CDR1 SGHNT, CDR2 YYREEE (reference sequence). The CDR3 region is CASSSRTGGYEQYF. CDR3 nucleotide sequence: TGTGCCAGCAGCTCCAGGACAGGGGGATACGAGCAGTACTTC.